This TCR beta chain is drawn from a study of Graves' ophthalmopathy and Graves' hyperthyroidism. The authors diagnosed from clinical symptoms, serum thyroxine, TRAb, thyroid ultrasound and orbital computed tomography. Study results and limitations: The 13-signature model separated ophthalmopathy from stable hyperthyroidism at over 85% sensitivity and about 81% specificity.

There are many counts of this clonotype. Its antigen is still unknown. TCR beta CDR3 amplification used RNA transcripts. HTBI-primed first-round RT-PCR preceded second-round multiplex PCR. Via MiXCR, TCRdb re-called the multiplex PCR reads, giving one row per CDR3 protein. The repertoire holds about half a million distinct CDR3 sequences, with roughly an eighth as singletons. Trimming shortened V by 5 bases and J by 3 bases, and 13 bases separated the two germline ends. CDR3 length: 15 amino acids. Input material: blood. The TCR was taken from a woman aged 30 to 39 with Graves' ophthalmopathy. The rearrangement uses TRBV12-3 or TRBV12-4 and TRBJ2-2; TRBD2 is a possible D gene (6 bases). Here the CDR3 reads CASSASGLHTGELFF. DNA for the CDR3: TGTGCCAGCAGTGCCAGCGGGCTGCACACCGGGGAGCTGTTTTTT.